This T cell receptor (beta chain) came from a study of blood T cells in healthy people across ages. Germline V gene sequence: CDR1 KGHDR, CDR2 SFDVKD. V gave up 3 bases and J gave up 0 bases; unmatched junction bases: 8. The CDR3 sequence is 18 residues long. This clonotype was detected a few times. A J-beta primer mix and a sample-barcoded 5' primer were used in a second PCR of roughly 7 to 12 cycles. Using its own MiXCR run on the 5' RACE reads, TCRdb lists one record per CDR3 protein. The data contain 780,000 or so distinct CDR3 sequences, 45% to 70% of them singletons. The chain has TRBV24-1 and TRBJ2-5, with TRBD1 matching 11 bases. The sequencing sample was made of blood. This receptor was taken from a man aged 35-49 years in good health. CDR3 coding DNA: TGTGCCACCAGTGATGGGGACAGGGGGATGAACTACCAAGAGACCCAGTACTTC. This codes for CATSDGDRGMNYQETQYF.